Listed below are T cell receptor beta chains from one sample, sequenced in a study of CD8+ T cells in alopecia areata. Sequencing used immunoSEQ multiplex PCR; TCRdb keeps in-frame clones, though not all of them. The table has about 120,000 clones, roughly two fifths seen once. Sample: CD4+ T cells sorted from blood. Every receptor here comes from a human donor with alopecia areata. The CDR3 runs from the conserved cysteine through the conserved F or W. The D gene is left open where the match is weak. Clone size, where shown, is once, few, many, or a class for clones that have expanded.

>-|TRBV13|-|16|TRBJ2-1
TGTGCCAGCAGCCCCCGAGAAATGCAAGGGTACAATGAGCAGTTCTTC
CASSPREMQGYNEQFF
>TRBD1|TRBV2|-|13|TRBJ1-1
TGTGCCAGCAGTGGGGAGGGGGCCCCTGAAGCTTTCTTT
CASSGEGAPEAFF
>-|TRBV4-1|few|15|TRBJ2-5
TGCGCCAGCAGCCAAGCCCCGACGGACCAAGAGACCCAGTACTTC
CASSQAPTDQETQYF
>-|TRBV4-2|-|13|TRBJ1-1
TGTGCCAGCAGCCAAGTCGGGGGCACTGAAGCTTTCTTT
CASSQVGGTEAFF
>-|TRBV29-1|-|15|TRBJ1-3
TGCAGCGTCCGGCTCGCGGGCCTAGCGGGAAACACCATATATTTT
CSVRLAGLAGNTIYF
>TRBD2|TRBV2|few|15|TRBJ2-7
TGTGCCAGCAGTGGCGGGGGACGGGGTACCTACGAGCAGTACTTC
CASSGGGRGTYEQYF
>-|TRBV9|many|13|TRBJ2-3
TGTGCCAGCAGCGTAACTAGCACAGATACGCAGTATTTT
CASSVTSTDTQYF
>TRBD2|TRBV10-3|-|13|TRBJ2-7
TGTGCCACGGAGACTAGCGGGAGTTACGAGCAGTACTTC
CATETSGSYEQYF
>-|TRBV7-9|few|12|TRBJ1-3
TGTGCCAGCAGCGACCTCAGGGAAACCATATATTTT
CASSDLRETIYF
>TRBD2|TRBV7-8|-|18|TRBJ2-3
TGTGCCAGCAGCTTAACGGCTAGCGGGAGTGGTAGCACAGATACGCAGTATTTT
CASSLTASGSGSTDTQYF
>TRBD2|TRBV30|-|15|TRBJ2-3
TGTGCCTGGAGTAGTAGCGGGAGTATAACAGATACGCAGTATTTT
CAWSSSGSITDTQYF
>-|TRBV7-2|few|12|TRBJ1-5
TGTGCCAGGCCAGGGTACAATCAGCCCCAGCATTTT
CARPGYNQPQHF
>-|TRBV7-2|-|14|TRBJ2-7
TGTGCCAGCAGCTTAGTCACAGGGCCCTACGAGCAGTACTTC
CASSLVTGPYEQYF
>-|TRBV25-1|-|12|TRBJ1-2
TGTGCCAGCAGTCTCCCACCTTATGGCTACACCTTC
CASSLPPYGYTF
>-|TRBV10-3|-|15|TRBJ2-7
TGTGCCATCAGTGAGTCTAGTACTTTGGGCTACGAGCAGTACTTC
CAISESSTLGYEQYF
>-|TRBV5-1|-|14|TRBJ1-1
TGCGCCAGCAGATGGGGGACCTTGAACACTGAAGCTTTCTTT
CASRWGTLNTEAFF
>-|TRBV7-2|-|16|TRBJ2-1
TGTGCCAGCAGCTTAGCGGGGCCTAGAAAGTACAATGAGCAGTTCTTC
CASSLAGPRKYNEQFF
>-|TRBV6-5|-|13|TRBJ2-5
TGTGCCAGCAGTACCACAGGGCAAGAGACCCAGTACTTC
CASSTTGQETQYF
>TRBD2|TRBV7-8|-|15|TRBJ2-7
TGTGCCAGCAGCTTAAGGCTAGCGGGAGTCTACGAGCAGTACTTC
CASSLRLAGVYEQYF
>-|TRBV20-1|few|11|TRBJ2-7
TGCAGTGCTATTGAGGCTTACGAGCAGTACTTC
CSAIEAYEQYF
>-|TRBV7-2|-|13|TRBJ2-5
TGTGCCAGCAGCGCCCGCCCACAAGAGACCCAGTACTTC
CASSARPQETQYF
>TRBD1|TRBV27|-|16|TRBJ1-5
TGTGCCAGCAGTACACGCGGGACAGCTTTGGATCAGCCCCAGCATTTT
CASSTRGTALDQPQHF
>-|TRBV4-3|-|15|TRBJ2-2
TGCGCCAGCAGCCGTATGCTTATAGGGTCCGGGGAGCTGTTTTTT
CASSRMLIGSGELFF
>-|TRBV6-6|-|14|TRBJ2-3
TGTGCCAGCAGCCCCCTTGGAGATGGAAATACGCAGTATTTT
CASSPLGDGNTQYF
>TRBD2|TRBV4-1|-|14|TRBJ2-1
TGCGCCAGCAGCCTAGCTAGCGGGAGTAATGAGCAGTTCTTC
CASSLASGSNEQFF
>-|TRBV2|-|11|TRBJ1-2
TGTGCCAGCAATTTTAGGTCAGGCTACACCTTC
CASNFRSGYTF
>TRBD2|TRBV9|-|16|TRBJ2-7
TGTGCCAGCAGCCCCCAACCACCGGGACTAGTAACCGAGCAGTACTTC
CASSPQPPGLVTEQYF
>-|TRBV18|few|12|TRBJ2-5
TGTGCCAGCTCACCACCTTCGGAGACCCAGTACTTC
CASSPPSETQYF
>-|TRBV29-1|-|12|TRBJ1-2
TGCAGCGACTGGGACCGCGGGGGTGGCTACACCTTC
CSDWDRGGGYTF
>-|TRBV27|-|15|TRBJ1-2
TGTGCCAGCAGGAAGGGGGGCAGGGAAAACTATGGCTACACCTTC
CASRKGGRENYGYTF
>-|TRBV30|-|15|TRBJ2-3
TGTGCCTGGAGTGGGAGCGGAGGAGGGGCAGATACGCAGTATTTT
CAWSGSGGGADTQYF
>-|TRBV2|-|13|TRBJ2-5
TGTGCCAGCAGGCCGGAGGTTCAAGAGACCCAGTACTTC
CASRPEVQETQYF
>-|TRBV6-5|-|12|TRBJ2-2
TGTGCCAGCGGGAACAGGGCTGGGGAGCTGTTTTTT
CASGNRAGELFF
>TRBD1|TRBV2|few|15|TRBJ1-4
TGTGCCAGCAAAACCTCCGGGACAGGGAATGAAAAACTGTTTTTT
CASKTSGTGNEKLFF
>-|TRBV28|few|16|TRBJ2-1
TGTGCCAGCAGACGGTACCGGACTACCGAGAACAATGAGCAGTTCTTC
CASRRYRTTENNEQFF
>-|TRBV2|-|13|TRBJ2-7
TGTGCCAGCAGTGCCGGGATAGGCTACGAGCAGTACTTC
CASSAGIGYEQYF
>-|TRBV18|few|17|TRBJ2-2
TGTGCCAGCTCACCTTCAAGTTCGGCCAGGGGCGGCGGGGAGCTGTTTTTT
CASSPSSSARGGGELFF
>-|TRBV6-5|-|14|TRBJ1-3
TGTGCCAGCAGTTCGGGGGGGCCTCGAAACACCATATATTTT
CASSSGGPRNTIYF
>-|TRBV28|-|16|TRBJ1-4
TGTGCCAGCAGGGGAACCCTACAGGGTTCCAGTGAAAAACTGTTTTTT
CASRGTLQGSSEKLFF
>-|TRBV15|-|15|TRBJ1-5
TGTGCCACCAGCAGAGACGGGGGGAGGAATCAGCCCCAGCATTTT
CATSRDGGRNQPQHF
>TRBD2|TRBV29-1|few|14|TRBJ2-3
TGCAGCGTTGAGGGCGGGAGTATAGTAAATACGCAGTATTTT
CSVEGGSIVNTQYF
>TRBD1|TRBV29-1|few|14|TRBJ2-1
TGCAGCGCCCTCCGACAGGGGCAATACAATGAGCAGTTCTTC
CSALRQGQYNEQFF
>-|TRBV30|few|12|TRBJ1-1
TGTGCCTGGAGCCCGATGGGAACTGAAGCTTTCTTT
CAWSPMGTEAFF
>-|TRBV29-1|few|13|TRBJ2-7
TGCAGCGTTGAAAGGGGAAATGGGTACGAGCAGTACTTC
CSVERGNGYEQYF
>-|TRBV7-3|-|14|TRBJ2-5
TGTGCCAGCAGCTTAACGGGAATACAAGAGACCCAGTACTTC
CASSLTGIQETQYF
>-|TRBV7-3|-|14|TRBJ2-3
TGTGCCAGCAGCTTAGGGACTAGCACAGATACGCAGTATTTT
CASSLGTSTDTQYF
>-|TRBV13|-|16|TRBJ1-6
TGTGCCAGCAGCTATGGCAAGGGGACTAGTAATTCACCCCTCCACTTT
CASSYGKGTSNSPLHF
>-|TRBV29-1|few|14|TRBJ1-2
TGCAGCGTTGGGCAGCGTGCTTCTAACTATGGCTACACCTTC
CSVGQRASNYGYTF
>-|TRBV5-1|few|13|TRBJ2-7
TGCGCCAGCAGCTTGGACAGGGTAGAGGAGCAGTACTTC
CASSLDRVEEQYF
>TRBD2|TRBV11-2|-|19|TRBJ2-3
TGTGCCAGCAGCTTAGATGGACTAGCGGGGGCATACCGTTCAGATACGCAGTATTTT
CASSLDGLAGAYRSDTQYF
>TRBD1|TRBV29-1|few|14|TRBJ2-7
TGCAGCGCTCGGACAGGGCGGGCCCCCTACGAGCAGTACTTC
CSARTGRAPYEQYF
>-|TRBV29-1|few|14|TRBJ2-2
TGCAGCGCCCCGGGGAGCCTGAACACCGGGGAGCTGTTTTTT
CSAPGSLNTGELFF
>-|TRBV5-1|-|13|TRBJ2-2
TGCGCCAGCAGCTTGGAGTACACCGGGGAGCTGTTTTTT
CASSLEYTGELFF
>TRBD1|TRBV7-2|-|14|TRBJ2-4
TGTGCCAGCAGCAAACTGACAGGGGGAAACATTCAGTACTTC
CASSKLTGGNIQYF
>-|TRBV6-5|-|12|TRBJ1-2
TGTGCCAGCAGTCCTGCTCAGGGGGGCTACACCTTC
CASSPAQGGYTF
>TRBD1|TRBV10-3|few|15|TRBJ1-5
TGTGCCATCAGTGAGTTACAGGGGGACGCCCAGCCCCAGCATTTT
CAISELQGDAQPQHF
>-|TRBV29-1|-|13|TRBJ2-7
TGCAGCGCCTGGAGGGGACAGAACTACGAGCAGTACTTC
CSAWRGQNYEQYF
>-|TRBV11-2|-|15|TRBJ2-3
TGTGCCAGCAGCTTAGTAGAGACTTCTGGGGGTACGCAGTATTTT
CASSLVETSGGTQYF
>-|TRBV28|-|13|TRBJ2-5
TGTGCCAGCAGTTCGGGTGGGGCAGAGACCCAGTACTTC
CASSSGGAETQYF